The clone carrying this T cell receptor (beta chain) has just a few counts. Gene names are the mouse ones. The read is 4 residues too short to cover the CDR3 end, so that end is filled in from the germline J gene. This entry belongs to a study of CD8+ T cells in alopecia areata. Study background: Graft recipients were roughly 6-11-week-old female C3H/HeJ mice, and donor skin originated from approximately 6-13-month-old C3H/HeJ mice with spontaneous alopecia.

Germline V gene data show CDR1 as MSHET and CDR2 as SYDVDS. The CDR3 contains 11 residues. In each case, RNA was isolated and then reverse transcribed into cDNA as the sequencing template. This table comes from immunoSEQ multiplex PCR, and its TCRdb copy is limited to in-frame clones, with some not included. The data show under 3,500 clones, with none appearing a single time. The receptor was derived from a C3H/HeJ mouse with alopecia areata. This mouse strain has H2-k as its MHC haplotype. The specimen sequenced was lesional skin. This rearrangement joins TRBV29 to TRBJ2-7; the D is unclear. CDR3 amino acids: CASRYIYEQYF. The covered CDR3 bases are TGTGCTAGCAGGTACATATAT.